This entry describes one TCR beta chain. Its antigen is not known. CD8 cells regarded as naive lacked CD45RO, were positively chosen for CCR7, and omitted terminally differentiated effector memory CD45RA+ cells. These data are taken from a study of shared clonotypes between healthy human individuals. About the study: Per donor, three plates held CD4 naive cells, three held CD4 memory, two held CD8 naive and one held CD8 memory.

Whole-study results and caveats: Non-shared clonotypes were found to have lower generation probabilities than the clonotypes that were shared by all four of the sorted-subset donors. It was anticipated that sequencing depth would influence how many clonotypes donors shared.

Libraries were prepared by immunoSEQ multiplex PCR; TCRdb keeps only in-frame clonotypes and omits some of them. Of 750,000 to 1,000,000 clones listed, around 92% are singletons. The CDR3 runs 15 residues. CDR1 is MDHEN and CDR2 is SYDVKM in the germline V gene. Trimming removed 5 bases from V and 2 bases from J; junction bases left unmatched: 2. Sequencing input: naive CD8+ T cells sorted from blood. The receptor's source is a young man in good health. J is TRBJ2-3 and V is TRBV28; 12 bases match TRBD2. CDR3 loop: CASSRLAGDTDTQYF. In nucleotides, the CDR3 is TGTGCCAGCAGTCGACTAGCGGGGGACACAGATACGCAGTATTTT.